The T cell receptor beta chain under discussion was sequenced for a study of blood T cell repertoires in COVID-19. Only in-frame clones appear in the TCRdb table, and some are missing; sequencing was by immunoSEQ multiplex PCR. The sample consists of roughly 160,000 clones, around 87% of them appearing once. Germline V CDR1 and CDR2: MGHRA, YSYEKL. The CDR3 has 15 amino acids. The junction had 2 bases not matched to a gene; V was cut back by 1 base and J by 0 bases. This chain links TRBV4-1 with TRBJ2-7, with TRBD2 matching over 8 bases. The source material was peripheral blood. The receptor comes from a young man with acute or convalescent COVID-19. This chain's CDR3 is CASSQARGDSYEQYF. CDR3 sequence (DNA): TGCGCCAGCAGCCAAGCGCGGGGGGACTCCTACGAGCAGTACTTC.